This T cell receptor beta chain was identified in a study of T cells after yellow fever vaccination. Study-wide results and limits: Some clonotypes were seen in both the CD4 and the CD8 compartments. These made up a small share and likely arose from convergent recombination.

TCRdb re-analysed the 5' RACE reads in MiXCR, keeping a single row per CDR3 protein. Seen here are a few hundred thousand distinct CDR3 sequences, under 25% observed once, and the top ten hold around an eighth. Concerning this clonotype: Its target is unknown.

V was pared by 0 bases and J by 0 bases, with 0 bases of the junction left unmatched. The CDR3 is made up of 15 amino acids. The material sequenced was PBMCs, taken 15 days after the yellow fever booster vaccination. The clonotype comes from a man aged 30-40 years who received the YFV17D yellow fever vaccine. The chain carries TRBV23-1 and TRBJ2-3; 7 nucleotides line up with TRBD1. TRBV23-1 carries the ORF label, with uncertain function. The CDR3 here is CASSQSGQSTDTQYF. The CDR3 DNA is TGCGCCAGCAGTCAATCGGGACAGAGCACAGATACGCAGTATTTT.